Listed here is a single T cell receptor (beta chain). Its matching antigen is unknown. The data originate from a study of cytomegalovirus exposure and HLA in healthy donors. For the study at large: Drawn from HLA-typed donors, about 82 million unique TCRs were held in an early data release.

PCR primers comprised 60 Vbeta and 13 Jbeta primers. Libraries were prepared by immunoSEQ multiplex PCR; TCRdb keeps only in-frame clonotypes and omits some of them. The sample gives tens of thousands of clones, 77% of which show up once; more than 3.5% is in the top ten. Study-level findings and limits: Testing in vitro showed three CMV-associated chains specific for CMV antigens. By a later analysis, the bulk of CMV-associated TCR beta chains appeared HLA-restricted. Reported performance of the classifier showed diagnosis of cytomegalovirus status with high specificity and sensitivity.

Input material: PBMCs. The TCR comes from a man aged 25-45 years in good health and CMV-seronegative.

The CDR3 sequence is CASSLGLHSGNTIYF. DNA of the CDR3: TGCGCCAGCAGCTTGGGACTGCACTCTGGAAACACCATATATTTT. This sequence joins TRBV5-1 and TRBJ1-3, with no clear D. Trimming shortened V by 0 bases and J by 0 bases, and 7 bases separated the two germline ends. This CDR3 spans 15 amino acids. Germline CDR1 reads SGHRS; CDR2 reads YFSETQ.